The table lists the clone carrying this T cell receptor (beta chain) with a few counts. TCRdb used MiXCR to reprocess the RT-PCR reads, holding one entry per CDR3 protein. The table has approximately 160,000 distinct CDR3 sequences, roughly 10% seen once. The data derive from a study of response to subunit inactivated influenza vaccine. The CDR3 runs to 14 residues. V was clipped by 2 bases and J by 5 bases; unmatched bases: 4. In germline, CDR1 is LNHNV, CDR2 YYDKDF (reference sequence). The chain uses TRBV15 and TRBJ2-5; 8 nucleotides agree with TRBD1. This specimen consisted of CD8+ T cells sorted from PBMCs, obtained about 23 months after vaccination. This TCR was recovered from a man aged 50 to 75 who received an inactivated influenza vaccine. CDR3 amino acids: CATSRLTGEETQYF. Here the CDR3 DNA reads TGTGCCACCAGCAGACTGACAGGGGAGGAGACCCAGTACTTC. Looking up the rest from reference TRBV15 and TRBJ2-5 gives the full variable domain: DAMVIQNPRYQVTQFGKPVTLSCSQTLNHNVMYWYQQKSSQAPKLLFHYYDKDFNNEADTPDNFQSRRPNTSFCFLDIRSPGLGDTAMYLCATSRLTGEETQYFGPGTRLLVL.